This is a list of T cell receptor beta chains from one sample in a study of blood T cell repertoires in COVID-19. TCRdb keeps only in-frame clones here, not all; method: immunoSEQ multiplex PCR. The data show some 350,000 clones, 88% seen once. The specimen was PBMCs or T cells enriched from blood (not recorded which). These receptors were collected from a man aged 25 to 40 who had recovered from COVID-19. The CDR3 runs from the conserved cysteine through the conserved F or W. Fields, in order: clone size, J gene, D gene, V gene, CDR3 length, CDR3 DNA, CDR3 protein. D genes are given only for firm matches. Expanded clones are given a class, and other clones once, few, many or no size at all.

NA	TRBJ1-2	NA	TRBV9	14	TGTGCCAGCAGCGTCATGACAGGAGACAATGGCTACACCTTC	CASSVMTGDNGYTF
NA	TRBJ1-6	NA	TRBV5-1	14	TGCGCCAGCAGCGACGACAGCAGCAATTCACCCCTCCACTTT	CASSDDSSNSPLHF
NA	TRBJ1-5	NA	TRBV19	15	TGTGCCAGTAGTATAGATCTCTGGGCCTCTCAGCCCCAGCATTTT	CASSIDLWASQPQHF
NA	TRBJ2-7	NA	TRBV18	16	TGTGCCAGCTCACCAGGGTCGCAGGGTACCTCCTACGAGCAGTACTTC	CASSPGSQGTSYEQYF
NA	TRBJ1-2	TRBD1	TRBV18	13	TGTGCCAGCTCACAATCCCGGGACAGTCTGGTCACCTTC	CASSQSRDSLVTF
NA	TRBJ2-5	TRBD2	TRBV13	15	TGTGCCAGCAGTCAGCGGGGGGGTTGGCCAGAGACCCAGTACTTC	CASSQRGGWPETQYF
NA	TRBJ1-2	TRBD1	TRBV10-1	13	TGCGCCAGTAGTGACAGGGTGAACTATGGCTACACCTTC	CASSDRVNYGYTF
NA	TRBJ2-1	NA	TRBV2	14	TGTGCCGGGGCGGCGATACCTTCCTACAATGAGCAGTTCTTC	CAGAAIPSYNEQFF
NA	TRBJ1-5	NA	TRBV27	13	TGTGCCAGCAGTGTTCGGGGGTATCAGCCCCAGCATTTT	CASSVRGYQPQHF
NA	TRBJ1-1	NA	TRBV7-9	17	TGTGCCAGCAGCTTAGGGGCAGGTGAAGGGAGTAGGACTGAAGCTTTCTTT	CASSLGAGEGSRTEAFF
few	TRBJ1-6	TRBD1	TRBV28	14	TGTGCCAGCAGTTTGACAGGGGGGAATTCACCCCTCCACTTT	CASSLTGGNSPLHF
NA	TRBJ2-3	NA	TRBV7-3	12	TGTGCCAGCAGCTCTTATAGAGATACGCAGTATTTT	CASSSYRDTQYF
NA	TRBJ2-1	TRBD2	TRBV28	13	TGTGCTATAGGGACTAGCGGTTACAATGAGCAGTTCTTC	CAIGTSGYNEQFF
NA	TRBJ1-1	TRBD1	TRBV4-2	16	TGTGCCAGCAGCCCCTACTCGAGAACAGGGGGGACTGAAGCTTTCTTT	CASSPYSRTGGTEAFF
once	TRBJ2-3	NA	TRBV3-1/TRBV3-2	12	TGTGCCAGCAGCCAAGATGGAGCCCCTCAGTATTTT	CASSQDGAPQYF
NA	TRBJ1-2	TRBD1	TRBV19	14	TGTGCCAGTAGTACAGGGGGCAGCTCCTATGGCTACACCTTC	CASSTGGSSYGYTF
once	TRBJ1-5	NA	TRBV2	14	TGTGCCAGCAGCTGGGGGGAGGGCAATCAGCCCCAGCATTTT	CASSWGEGNQPQHF
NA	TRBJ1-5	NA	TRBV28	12	TGTGCCAGCAAGGACAGTAATCAGCCCCAGCATTTT	CASKDSNQPQHF
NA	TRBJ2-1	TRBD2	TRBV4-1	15	TGCGCCAGCAGCCAAGTGACTAGCCGATACAATGAGCAGTTCTTC	CASSQVTSRYNEQFF
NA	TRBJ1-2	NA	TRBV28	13	TGTGCCAGCAGTTTGGTCAGGGAATATGGCTACACCTTC	CASSLVREYGYTF
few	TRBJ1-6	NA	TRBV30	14	TGTGCCTGGAGTGGCGTTGCGGGGTACTCACCCCTCCACTTT	CAWSGVAGYSPLHF
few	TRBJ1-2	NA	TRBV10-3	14	TGTGCCATCAGTGAGTCGAGCAATAACTATGGCTACACCTTC	CAISESSNNYGYTF
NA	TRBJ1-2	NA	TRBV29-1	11	TGCAGCGTTGAATCAGGCTATGGCTACACCTTC	CSVESGYGYTF
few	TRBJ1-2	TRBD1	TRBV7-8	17	TGTGCCAGCAGCTTAGTAGGGACAGCTTCTAGTAACTATGGCTACACCTTC	CASSLVGTASSNYGYTF
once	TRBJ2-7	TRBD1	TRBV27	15	TGTGCCAGCAGTCCCGGGACAGATCCCTATTCCGAGCAGTACTTC	CASSPGTDPYSEQYF
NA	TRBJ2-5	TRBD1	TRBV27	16	TGTGCCAGCGCAAATGAATTCGGACAGGAAAAAGAGACCCAGTACTTC	CASANEFGQEKETQYF
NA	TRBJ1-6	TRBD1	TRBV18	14	TGTGCCAGCTCACCGGGACAGGCTAATTCACCCCTCCACTTT	CASSPGQANSPLHF
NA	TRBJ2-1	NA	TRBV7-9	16	TGTGCCAGCAGGGGAGGTACGGGGGAGCCCTACAATGAGCAGTTCTTC	CASRGGTGEPYNEQFF